These T cell receptor beta chains were read from a single sample in a study of CD8 T cells in ankylosing spondylitis. MiXCR was run by TCRdb on the 5' RACE reads, yielding one entry per CDR3 protein. The top ten hold around 5.1% of the sample, which has hundreds of thousands of distinct CDR3 sequences, over 7% seen once. Source material: blood, either unsorted or a sorted T cell fraction (not recorded which). These receptors originate from a female donor with ankylosing spondylitis or in good health (not recorded which). The conserved cysteine and the conserved F or W are not part of the CDR3 here. The order of the fields is J gene, CDR3 length, V gene, CDR3 protein.

>TRBJ2-5|14|TRBV5-5
ASSLVNRGIQETQY
>TRBJ2-5|11|TRBV15
ATSRDREETQY
>TRBJ2-2|13|TRBV7-2
ASSLLAGMTGELF
>TRBJ2-7|13|TRBV20-1
SARDRGTVDHEQY
>TRBJ1-6|12|TRBV20-1
SVVLSSYNSPLH
>TRBJ1-2|12|TRBV4-3
ASSQGGQGLGYT
>TRBJ2-7|9|TRBV7-9
ASSHSEEQY
>TRBJ1-2|13|TRBV6-5
ASSYSRQVGVGYT
>TRBJ2-5|14|TRBV7-2
ASSLLGQAPWETQY
>TRBJ2-7|9|TRBV6-5
ASSSPGEQY
>TRBJ2-1|13|TRBV5-1
ASSLGDRVGNEQF
>TRBJ2-7|12|TRBV6-2/TRBV6-3
ASSPGTNYYEQY
>TRBJ2-1|14|TRBV6-5
ASSYSRGGSYNEQF
>TRBJ2-1|9|TRBV24-1
ATRGYNEQF
>TRBJ1-1|10|TRBV5-6
ASSFGNTEAF
>TRBJ2-1|17|TRBV10-3
AISGQGARTSGPYNEQF
>TRBJ2-7|10|TRBV6-2/TRBV6-3
ASSYVPYEQY
>TRBJ2-2|11|TRBV5-1
ASSPLASGELF
>TRBJ2-1|13|TRBV20-1
SANRPDRAWNEQF
>TRBJ1-1|13|TRBV20-1
SAHTGARSDTEAF
>TRBJ1-1|8|TRBV20-1
SAGWGQAF
>TRBJ1-5|12|TRBV12-3/TRBV12-4
ASSFDRGLQPQH
>TRBJ2-1|13|TRBV2
ASGPGLASVHEQF
>TRBJ2-6|13|TRBV20-1
SARDRAAGANVLT
>TRBJ2-7|13|TRBV6-5
ASSSLGTGVREQY
>TRBJ2-5|11|TRBV7-9
ASSPLARETQY
>TRBJ2-1|13|TRBV5-1
ASSPGTSGRHEQF
>TRBJ2-2|16|TRBV4-3
ASSQPSGSGRFWGELF
>TRBJ2-5|14|TRBV19
ASSSASGRARETQY
>TRBJ1-5|12|TRBV20-1
SASLGFSNQPQH
>TRBJ2-7|15|TRBV6-5
ASSYSGGQGHSYEQY
>TRBJ2-3|10|TRBV20-1
SASSSRDTQY
>TRBJ1-5|10|TRBV7-2
ASSYPFGPQH
>TRBJ2-1|18|TRBV15
ATSRDYIGVGREAANEQF
>TRBJ2-1|14|TRBV7-2
ASSLSPLAGVVRQF
>TRBJ2-1|15|TRBV7-8
ASSSFKTGTRGGEQF
>TRBJ2-7|9|TRBV6-5
ASSGQGKQY
>TRBJ2-5|11|TRBV30
AWSKEAGVSQY
>TRBJ2-1|11|TRBV12-3/TRBV12-4
ASVVGTGNEQF
>TRBJ1-5|11|TRBV15
ATSSAWNQPQH